What follows describes a single T cell receptor (beta chain). The antigen is unknown. The CDR3 loop spans 15 amino acids. V shed 4 bases and J shed 0 bases, with 12 bases lying between them. Germline V gives CDR1 DFQATT, CDR2 SNEGSKA (reference sequence). This specimen belongs to a study of T cell repertoires in cytomegalovirus infection. General study findings and limits: The cumulative frequency of public TCR beta families identified carriers of CMV plus the relevant HLA.

TCRdb itself ran the reads through MiXCR, one entry per CDR3 protein. The table has a few hundred thousand distinct CDR3 sequences, around 35% seen once. The V gene is TRBV20-1, the J gene TRBJ1-4; D is unclear. The sequence was collected from a human donor in good health (CMV status not recorded). Some clones in this sample may be carry-over from other donors' samples. The material was cultured PBMCs, obtained from culture after CMV antigen stimulation. CDR3: CSANGPSATNEKLFF. The DNA of the CDR3 is TGCAGTGCTAACGGGCCCTCAGCAACTAATGAAAAACTGTTTTTT.